This is a list of T cell receptor beta chains from one sample in a study of blood T cell repertoires in COVID-19. Data came from immunoSEQ multiplex PCR; TCRdb stores just in-frame clones and leaves some out. The repertoire consists of 75,000 to 95,000 clones, with around nine tenths occurring once and the leading ten covering 2.5% to 3.5%. The specimen was peripheral blood. The source of these receptors is a woman older than 75 with acute or convalescent COVID-19. CDR3s include the opening cysteine and the closing phenylalanine or tryptophan. D genes are given only for firm matches. Expanded clones are given a class, and other clones once, few, many or no size at all.

TRBJ1-1 | . | TRBV12-3/TRBV12-4 | . | CASSPTGGRAFF | TGTGCCAGCAGTCCTACCGGGGGTCGAGCTTTCTTT
TRBJ2-5 | TRBD1 | TRBV7-2 | . | CASSLDATGAETQYF | TGTGCCAGCAGCTTAGACGCGACAGGGGCAGAGACCCAGTACTTC
TRBJ2-3 | . | TRBV7-2 | . | CASSRQGASGTDTQYF | TGTGCCAGCAGCCGTCAGGGGGCTAGCGGTACAGATACGCAGTATTTT
TRBJ1-4 | TRBD1 | TRBV30 | . | CAWSVQGNEKLFF | TGTGCCTGGAGTGTACAGGGGAATGAAAAACTGTTTTTT
TRBJ2-7 | TRBD2 | TRBV2 | few | CASSEGLASSSYEQYF | TGTGCCAGCAGTGAGGGACTAGCATCGAGCTCCTACGAGCAGTACTTC
TRBJ2-3 | TRBD2 | TRBV7-9 | . | CASSPRGDPRGQTQYF | TGTGCCAGCAGCCCCCGGGGGGACCCAAGAGGACAAACGCAGTATTTT
TRBJ1-4 | . | TRBV5-8 | . | CASSLGGSGNEKLFF | TGTGCCAGCAGCTTGGGTGGTTCGGGTAATGAAAAACTGTTTTTT
TRBJ1-3 | . | TRBV29-1 | . | CSVSSGNTIYF | TGCAGCGTTTCTTCTGGAAACACCATATATTTT
TRBJ2-7 | TRBD2 | TRBV5-4 | once | CASSRTTFGLGGSEQYF | TGTGCCAGCAGCCGTACGACCTTTGGGTTGGGGGGGAGCGAGCAGTACTTC
TRBJ2-3 | . | TRBV19 | . | CASSSRFGSAVADTQYF | TGTGCCAGTAGTTCCAGATTCGGGTCAGCGGTGGCAGATACGCAGTATTTT
TRBJ1-2 | . | TRBV5-1 | . | CASSTRGGTNYGYTF | TGCGCCAGCAGCACCCGGGGGGGTACTAACTATGGCTACACCTTC
TRBJ1-2 | TRBD1 | TRBV4-2 | . | CASSQVRTGEYGYTF | TGTGCCAGCAGCCAAGTTCGTACAGGGGAATATGGCTACACCTTC
TRBJ1-3 | TRBD1 | TRBV5-1 | . | CASSPGTGSGNTIYF | TGCGCCAGCAGCCCGGGGACAGGGTCTGGAAACACCATATATTTT
TRBJ1-2 | . | TRBV7-2 | . | CASSLGVATNYGYTF | TGTGCCAGCAGCTTAGGGGTAGCTACTAACTATGGCTACACCTTC
TRBJ1-2 | TRBD1 | TRBV5-5 | . | CASSPSRQGNYGYTF | TGTGCCAGCAGCCCCAGCAGACAGGGAAACTATGGCTACACCTTC
TRBJ1-3 | TRBD1 | TRBV19 | . | CASSFGQGVSGNTIYF | TGTGCCAGTAGTTTCGGACAGGGCGTCTCTGGAAACACCATATATTTT
TRBJ1-5 | . | TRBV5-7 | . | CASSTGLNQPQHF | TGTGCCAGCAGTACAGGGTTGAATCAGCCCCAGCATTTT
TRBJ1-1 | . | TRBV10-3 | . | CATTEFTGTMNTEAFF | TGTGCCACCACAGAATTTACAGGGACCATGAACACTGAAGCTTTCTTT
TRBJ2-5 | TRBD1 | TRBV24-1 | . | CATSDPHRYRDRGQETQYF | TGTGCCACCAGTGATCCACACCGTTACCGGGACAGGGGCCAAGAGACCCAGTACTTC
TRBJ2-3 | . | TRBV3-1/TRBV3-2 | . | CASSQDLAVGNTQYF | TGTGCCAGCAGCCAAGATTTAGCGGTAGGGAATACGCAGTATTTT
TRBJ2-2 | TRBD1 | TRBV13 | once | CASSLGLQGTGELFF | TGTGCCAGCAGCTTAGGCCTACAGGGGACCGGGGAGCTGTTTTTT
TRBJ1-2 | TRBD1 | TRBV24-1 | . | CATSETQTGNGYTF | TGTGCCACCAGTGAAACGCAGACAGGGAATGGCTACACCTTC
TRBJ2-7 | TRBD1 | TRBV28 | . | CATSDPISTGDEQYF | TGTGCCACCTCAGACCCCATATCCACAGGGGACGAGCAGTACTTC
TRBJ1-3 | . | TRBV4-2 | . | CASSQARTAGNTIYF | TGTGCCAGCAGCCAAGCCCGGACAGCTGGAAACACCATATATTTT